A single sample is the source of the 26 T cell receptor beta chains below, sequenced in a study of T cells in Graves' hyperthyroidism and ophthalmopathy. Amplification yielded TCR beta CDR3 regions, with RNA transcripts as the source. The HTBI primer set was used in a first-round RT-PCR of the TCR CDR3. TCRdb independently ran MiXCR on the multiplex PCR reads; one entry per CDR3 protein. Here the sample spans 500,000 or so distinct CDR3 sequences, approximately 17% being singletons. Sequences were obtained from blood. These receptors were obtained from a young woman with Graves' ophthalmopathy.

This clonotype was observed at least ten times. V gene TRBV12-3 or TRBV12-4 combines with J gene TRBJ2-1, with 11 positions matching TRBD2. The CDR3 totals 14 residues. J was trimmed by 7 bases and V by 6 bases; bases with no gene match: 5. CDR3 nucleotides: TGTGCCAGCAGGACACTAGCGGGAGTGAATGAGCAGTTCTTC. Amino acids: CASRTLAGVNEQFF.

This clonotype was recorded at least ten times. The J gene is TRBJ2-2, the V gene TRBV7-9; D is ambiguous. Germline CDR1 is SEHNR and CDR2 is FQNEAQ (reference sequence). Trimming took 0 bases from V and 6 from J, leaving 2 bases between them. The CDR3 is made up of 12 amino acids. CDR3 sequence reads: CASSLAPGELFF. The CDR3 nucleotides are TGTGCCAGCAGCTTAGCTCCCGGGGAGCTGTTTTTT.

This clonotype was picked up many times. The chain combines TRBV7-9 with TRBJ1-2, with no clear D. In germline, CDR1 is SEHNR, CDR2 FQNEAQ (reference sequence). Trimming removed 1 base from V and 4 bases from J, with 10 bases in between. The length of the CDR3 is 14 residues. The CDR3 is CASSLGSHTYGYTF. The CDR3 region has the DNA TGTGCCAGCAGCTTAGGTTCGCATACCTATGGCTACACCTTC.

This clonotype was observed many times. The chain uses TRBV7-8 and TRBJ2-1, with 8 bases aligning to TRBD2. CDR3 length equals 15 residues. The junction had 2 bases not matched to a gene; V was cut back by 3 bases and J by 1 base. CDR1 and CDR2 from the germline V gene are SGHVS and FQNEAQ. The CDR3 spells CASSLSSGSYNEQFF. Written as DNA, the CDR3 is TGTGCCAGCAGCTTGTCTAGCGGGTCCTACAATGAGCAGTTCTTC.

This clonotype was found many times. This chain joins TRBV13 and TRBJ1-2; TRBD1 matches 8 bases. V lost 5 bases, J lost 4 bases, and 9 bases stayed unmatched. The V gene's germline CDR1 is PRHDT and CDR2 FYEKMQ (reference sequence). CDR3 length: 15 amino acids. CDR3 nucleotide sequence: TGTGCCAGCAGCCGTAGACAGGGGAAGTCCTATGGCTACACCTTC. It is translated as CASSRRQGKSYGYTF.

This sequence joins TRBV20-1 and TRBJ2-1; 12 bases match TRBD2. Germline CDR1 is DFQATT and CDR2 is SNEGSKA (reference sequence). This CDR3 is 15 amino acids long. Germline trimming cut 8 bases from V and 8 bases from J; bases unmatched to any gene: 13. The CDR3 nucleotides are TGCAGTCCTCTAGGCGCTAGCGGGGGGGCCTATGAGCAGTTCTTC. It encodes CSPLGASGGAYEQFF.

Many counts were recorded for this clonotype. This chain's CDR3 is CASSYRDSASTDTQYF. The CDR3 coding sequence is TGTGCCAGCAGCTACCGGGACTCAGCTAGCACAGATACGCAGTATTTT. The chain joins TRBV7-9 to TRBJ2-3, with D possibly TRBD2 on 6 matching bases. Germline V lookup: CDR1 SEHNR, CDR2 FQNEAQ (reference sequence). The V gene lost 4 bases and the J gene lost 0 bases, with 14 bases spanning the gap. This CDR3 spans 16 amino acids.

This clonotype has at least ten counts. CDR3 sequence: CASSPSLGDRGYEQYF. The CDR3 DNA sequence: TGTGCCAGCAGTCCCTCTTTAGGGGACAGGGGCTACGAGCAGTACTTC. The chain has TRBV27 and TRBJ2-7; 10 bases map to TRBD1. The J segment lost 3 bases and the V segment lost 5 bases, leaving 10 bases of the junction unmatched. This CDR3 has 16 amino acids. Germline V gene lookup returns CDR1 MNHEY and CDR2 SMNVEV (reference sequence).

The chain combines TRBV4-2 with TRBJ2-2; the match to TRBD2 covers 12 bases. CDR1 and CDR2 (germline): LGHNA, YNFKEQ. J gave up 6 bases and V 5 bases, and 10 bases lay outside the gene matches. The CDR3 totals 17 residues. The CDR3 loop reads CASSGDRLAGDPGELFF. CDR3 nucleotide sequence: TGTGCCAGCAGCGGGGACCGACTAGCGGGAGATCCCGGGGAGCTGTTTTTT.

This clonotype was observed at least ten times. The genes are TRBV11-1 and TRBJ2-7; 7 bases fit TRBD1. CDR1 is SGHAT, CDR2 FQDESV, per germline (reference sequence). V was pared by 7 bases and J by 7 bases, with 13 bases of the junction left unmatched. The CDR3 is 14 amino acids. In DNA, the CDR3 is TGTGCCAGCACCCCAGGGGGTCGCCCTTTGGAGCAGTACTTC. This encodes CASTPGGRPLEQYF.

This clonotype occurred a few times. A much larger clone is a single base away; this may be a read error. In DNA, the CDR3 is TGTGCCACCCGACTAGTGGGGGACGATGAGCAGTTCTTC. Translating gives CATRLVGDDEQFF. The chain employs TRBV2 and TRBJ2-1; tentative D call: TRBD2 (6 bases). The germline V and J ends were trimmed by 10 bases and 8 bases, with 18 bases remaining between them. The CDR3 is made up of 13 amino acids. Germline-derived CDR1 and CDR2 are SNHLY and FYNNEI.

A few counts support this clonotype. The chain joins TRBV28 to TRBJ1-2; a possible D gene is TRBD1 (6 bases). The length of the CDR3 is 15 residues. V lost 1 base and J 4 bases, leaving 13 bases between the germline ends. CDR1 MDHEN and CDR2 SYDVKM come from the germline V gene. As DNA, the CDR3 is TGTGCCAGCAGTTTATACGATCCGGGGGCCTATGGCTACACCTTC. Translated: CASSLYDPGAYGYTF.

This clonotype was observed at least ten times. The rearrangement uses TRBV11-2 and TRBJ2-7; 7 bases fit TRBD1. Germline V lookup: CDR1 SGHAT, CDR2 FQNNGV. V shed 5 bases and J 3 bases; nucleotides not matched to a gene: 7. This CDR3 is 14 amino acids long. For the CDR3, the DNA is TGTGCCAGCAGCGCCCGACAGGGATTCTACGAGCAGTACTTC. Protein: CASSARQGFYEQYF.

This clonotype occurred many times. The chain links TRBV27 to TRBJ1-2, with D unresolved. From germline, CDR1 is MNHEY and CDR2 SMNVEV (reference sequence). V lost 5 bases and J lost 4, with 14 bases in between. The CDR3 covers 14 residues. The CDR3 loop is CASSPPSPAYGYTF. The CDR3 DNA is TGTGCCAGCAGTCCACCTTCACCGGCCTATGGCTACACCTTC.

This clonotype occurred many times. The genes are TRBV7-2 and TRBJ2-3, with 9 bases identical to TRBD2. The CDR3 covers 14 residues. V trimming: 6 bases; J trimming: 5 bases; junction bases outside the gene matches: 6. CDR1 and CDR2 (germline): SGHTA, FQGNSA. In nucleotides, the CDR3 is TGTGCCAGCAGACTAGCGGGCCTTCTAGATACGCAGTATTTT. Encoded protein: CASRLAGLLDTQYF.

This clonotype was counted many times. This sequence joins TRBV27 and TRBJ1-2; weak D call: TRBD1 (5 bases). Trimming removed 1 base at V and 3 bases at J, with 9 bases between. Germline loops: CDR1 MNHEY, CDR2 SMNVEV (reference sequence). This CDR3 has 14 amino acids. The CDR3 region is CASSLLGGYYGYTF. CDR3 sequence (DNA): TGTGCCAGCAGTTTATTGGGGGGGTACTATGGCTACACCTTC.

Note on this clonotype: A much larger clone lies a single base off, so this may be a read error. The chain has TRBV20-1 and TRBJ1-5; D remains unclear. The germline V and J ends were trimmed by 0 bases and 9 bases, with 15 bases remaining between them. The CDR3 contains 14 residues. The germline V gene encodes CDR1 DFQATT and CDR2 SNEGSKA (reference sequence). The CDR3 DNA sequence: TGCAGTGCTAGAGATTTGTACGGGCACCCGCCCCAGCATTTT. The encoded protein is CSARDLYGHPPQHF.

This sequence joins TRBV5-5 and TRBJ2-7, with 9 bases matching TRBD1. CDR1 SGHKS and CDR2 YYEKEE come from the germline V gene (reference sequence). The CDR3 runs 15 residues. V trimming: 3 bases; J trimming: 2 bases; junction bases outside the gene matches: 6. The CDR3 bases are TGTGCCAGCAGCTCTACAGGGGGCAAGGCCTACGAGCAGTACTTC. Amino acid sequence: CASSSTGGKAYEQYF.

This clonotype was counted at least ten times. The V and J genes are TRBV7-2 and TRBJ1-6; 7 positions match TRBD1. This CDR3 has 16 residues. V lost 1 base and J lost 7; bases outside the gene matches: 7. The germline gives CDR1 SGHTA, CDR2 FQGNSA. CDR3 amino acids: CASSLVTGARNSPLHF. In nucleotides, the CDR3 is TGTGCCAGCAGCTTAGTTACAGGGGCGCGGAATTCACCCCTCCACTTT.

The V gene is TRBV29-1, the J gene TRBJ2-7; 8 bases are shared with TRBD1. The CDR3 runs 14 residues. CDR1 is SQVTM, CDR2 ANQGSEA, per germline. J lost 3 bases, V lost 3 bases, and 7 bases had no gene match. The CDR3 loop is CSVEPRTGNYEQYF. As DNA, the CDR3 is TGCAGCGTTGAGCCCAGGACAGGGAACTACGAGCAGTACTTC.

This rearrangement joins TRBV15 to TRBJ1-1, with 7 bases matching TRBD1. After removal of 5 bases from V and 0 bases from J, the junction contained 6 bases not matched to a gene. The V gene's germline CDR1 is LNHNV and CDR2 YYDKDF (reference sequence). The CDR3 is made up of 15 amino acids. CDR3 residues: CATSENRGLNTEAFF. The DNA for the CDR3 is TGTGCCACCAGCGAGAACAGGGGACTGAACACTGAAGCTTTCTTT.

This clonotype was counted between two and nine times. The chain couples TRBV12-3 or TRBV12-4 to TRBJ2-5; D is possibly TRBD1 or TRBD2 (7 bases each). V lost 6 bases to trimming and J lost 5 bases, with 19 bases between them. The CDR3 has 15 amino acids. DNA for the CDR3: TGTGCCAGCAGCCAAGGGGGCGGGGAGGGGGAGACCCAGTACTTC. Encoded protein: CASSQGGGEGETQYF.

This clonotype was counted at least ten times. CDR3 sequence: CASSQGYDEQFF. The CDR3 DNA follows: TGTGCCAGCTCCCAGGGATACGACGAGCAGTTCTTC. The chain recombines TRBV2 with TRBJ2-1; possible D gene TRBD1, 5 bases. The V and J ends lost 8 bases and 10 bases respectively, with 15 bases between them. The CDR3 loop spans 12 amino acids. Germline V gene lookup returns CDR1 SNHLY and CDR2 FYNNEI.

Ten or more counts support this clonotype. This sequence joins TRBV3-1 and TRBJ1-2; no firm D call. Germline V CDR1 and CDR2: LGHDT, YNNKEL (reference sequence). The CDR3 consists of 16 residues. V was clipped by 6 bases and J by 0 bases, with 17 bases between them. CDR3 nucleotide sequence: TGTGCCAGCAGTCCCGGTGGCACCGTGACTAACTATGGCTACACCTTC. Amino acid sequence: CASSPGGTVTNYGYTF.

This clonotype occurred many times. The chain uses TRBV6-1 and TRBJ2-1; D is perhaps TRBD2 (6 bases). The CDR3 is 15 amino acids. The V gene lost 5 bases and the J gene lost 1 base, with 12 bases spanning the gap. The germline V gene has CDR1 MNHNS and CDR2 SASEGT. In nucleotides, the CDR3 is TGTGCCAGCAGTTCCGATAGCGGATCCTACAATGAGCAGTTCTTC. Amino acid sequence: CASSSDSGSYNEQFF.

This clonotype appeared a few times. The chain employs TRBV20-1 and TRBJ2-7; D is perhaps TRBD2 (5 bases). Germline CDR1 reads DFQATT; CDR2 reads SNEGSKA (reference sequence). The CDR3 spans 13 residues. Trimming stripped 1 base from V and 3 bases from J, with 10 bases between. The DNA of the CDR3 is TGCAGTGCTAGAGGGCGGGTGGACTACGAGCAGTACTTC. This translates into CSARGRVDYEQYF.